The 21 T cell receptor beta chains below all came from one sample that was sequenced in a study of T cells in women clearing cervical HPV infection. TCRdb's copy holds only in-frame clones and misses some; the assay was immunoSEQ multiplex PCR. The listing contains around 39,000 clones. Sequencing was done on a sample of blood buffy coat. The receptors stem from a woman between 18 and 70 years old with a cervical HPV16 infection that either progressed to CIN3+ or cleared (not recorded which).

A remark on this clone: The DNA ends 3 residues before the CDR3 does, and the rest of the CDR3 is filled in from the germline J gene. This chain links TRBV27 with TRBJ2-7; 7 bases are shared with TRBD1. Germline lookup yields CDR1 MNHEY and CDR2 SMNVEV (reference sequence). Losses at the gene ends were 2 bases for V and 4 bases for J; bases not matched to a gene: 2. The CDR3 has 13 amino acids. CDR3 protein: CASSLVTGYEQYF. The covered CDR3 bases are TGTGCCAGCAGTTTAGTGACAGGGTACGAG.

On this clone itself: The read terminates 3 residues ahead of where the CDR3 ends, so the germline J gene completes it. This chain uses TRBV18 with TRBJ1-6, with 7 bases identical to TRBD1. Per the germline V gene, CDR1 is KGHSH and CDR2 is LQKENI. This CDR3 comprises 14 residues. V shed 6 bases, J shed 10 bases, and the junction held 9 bases outside the gene matches. CDR3 protein: CASSLDRVGSPLHF. The DNA read from the CDR3 is TGTGCCAGCTCTCTCGACAGGGTGGGCTCACCC.

On this clone: The read comes to an end 3 residues before the CDR3 does, leaving the germline J gene to fill in the end. V and J are TRBV18 and TRBJ2-6; D gene ambiguous. From germline, CDR1 is KGHSH and CDR2 LQKENI. The V end was cut by 2 bases, the J end by 0 bases, with 11 bases between. The CDR3 loop spans 17 amino acids. CDR3 amino acids: CASSPITALSGANVLTF. The covered CDR3 bases are TGTGCCAGCTCACCAATCACAGCCCTCTCTGGGGCCAACGTC.

Remarks on this clone: The read ends 3 residues early relative to the CDR3; the germline J gene fills the gap. The J gene is TRBJ2-7, the V gene TRBV30; TRBD1 matches 10 bases. This CDR3 has 14 amino acids. Trimming removed 3 bases from V and 5 bases from J; junction bases left unmatched: 7. The germline V gene encodes CDR1 GTSNPN and CDR2 SVGIG (reference sequence). The CDR3 protein is CAWRGTGAVHEQYF. The sequenced part of the CDR3 DNA is TGTGCCTGGAGGGGGACAGGGGCGGTCCACGAG. Variable domain in full (rest from reference TRBV30 and TRBJ2-7): SQTIHQWPATLVQPVGSPLSLECTVEGTSNPNLYWYRQAAGRGLQLLFYSVGIGQISSEVPQNLSASRPQDRQFILSSKKLLLSDSGFYLCAWRGTGAVHEQYFGPGTRLTVT.

Remarks on this clone: From the germline J gene comes the end of the CDR3, since the read stops 3 residues before it. The V call is TRBV12-3 or TRBV12-4, the J call TRBJ1-1; D gene ambiguous. The V end was cut by 6 bases, the J end by 2 bases, with 4 bases between. This CDR3 comprises 11 residues. The DNA read from the CDR3 is TGTGCCAGCAGCATTAACACTGAA. Encoded protein: CASSINTE. The complete CDR3 reads CASSINTEAFF.

On this clone: The read finishes 3 residues shy of the CDR3 end, and the germline J gene is used to complete it. The chain joins TRBV28 to TRBJ1-5; D is ambiguous. The germline gives CDR1 MDHEN, CDR2 SYDVKM. This CDR3 is built from 13 residues. Trimming left V 5 bases short and J 3 bases short, with 8 bases between. The CDR3: CASSSTVNQPQHF. The sequenced CDR3 bases are TGTGCCAGCAGTAGTACGGTCAATCAGCCC.

The CDR3 bases that were read are TGCAGTGCTAAAAAACTAGCGGGAGACTACAATGAG. It specifies CSAKKLAGDYNE. In full, the CDR3 is CSAKKLAGDYNEQFF. The rearrangement uses TRBV20-1 and TRBJ2-1, with 11 positions matching TRBD2. The read stops 3 residues short of the end of the CDR3; the missing end is completed from the germline J gene. With 4 bases clipped from V and 3 bases from J, the junction kept 5 bases outside the gene matches. Germline lookup yields CDR1 DFQATT and CDR2 SNEGSKA (reference sequence). The CDR3 has 15 amino acids.

On this clone: The observed sequence ends 3 residues before the CDR3 terminus, with the missing tail filled in from the germline J gene. The chain couples TRBV4-2 to TRBJ2-7; 7 bases match TRBD1. CDR3 length: 13 amino acids. The junction had 2 bases not matched to a gene; V was cut back by 0 bases and J by 6 bases. Germline V gene data show CDR1 as LGHNA and CDR2 as YNFKEQ. The CDR3 bases that were read are TGTGCCAGCAGCCAAGAAGGGACAGCCGAG. Its translation: CASSQEGTAE. The whole CDR3 protein reads CASSQEGTAEQYF.

On this clone: The CDR3 end falls 3 residues outside the read, so it is completed with the germline J gene. The chain couples TRBV20-1 to TRBJ2-4; D may be TRBD1 (6 bases). CDR1 and CDR2 (germline): DFQATT, SNEGSKA (reference sequence). V was cut by 5 bases and J by 5 bases, with 13 bases left in between. The CDR3 runs 13 residues. The CDR3 reads CSAQNRQENIQYF. The CDR3 DNA, read in part, is TGCAGTGCTCAAAATAGACAGGAAAACATT.

Concerning this clone: With the read ending 3 residues before the CDR3 end, the germline J gene is used to fill in that end. The chain recombines TRBV6-1 with TRBJ2-5; TRBD2 matches 8 bases. With V trimmed by 1 base and J by 4 bases, 5 bases remained unmatched. The CDR3 length is 15 residues. Germline V gene lookup returns CDR1 MNHNS and CDR2 SASEGT. Incomplete CDR3 DNA: TGTGCCAGCAGTGAAGGGGTAGCGGGAAGAGAGACC. This codes for CASSEGVAGRET. The entire CDR3 protein is CASSEGVAGRETQYF.

Turning to this clone: The read stops 3 residues short of the end of the CDR3; the missing end is completed from the germline J gene. The chain joins TRBV24-1 to TRBJ2-5, with D tentatively TRBD2 (7 bases). Germline CDR1 KGHDR, CDR2 SFDVKD. Trimming removed 7 bases at V and 4 bases at J, with 15 bases between. The CDR3 length is 14 residues. The DNA read from the CDR3 is TGTGCCACCAGGGGAGGGGGGGGTCGAGAGACC. Protein sequence: CATRGGGGRET. The whole CDR3 protein reads CATRGGGGRETQYF.

Points on this clone: The read is 3 residues too short to cover the CDR3 end, so that end is filled in from the germline J gene. The V and J genes are TRBV20-1 and TRBJ2-3; TRBD2 aligns across 12 bases. The V gene's germline CDR1 is DFQATT and CDR2 SNEGSKA (reference sequence). With 2 bases clipped from V and 5 bases from J, the junction kept 11 bases outside the gene matches. This CDR3 has 17 residues. CDR3 sequence: CSARRTSGATYRDTQYF. Partial CDR3 DNA: TGCAGTGCTAGACGGACTAGCGGGGCAACGTATAGAGATACG.

Remarks on this clone: The CDR3 end is not reached by the read, which stops 3 residues before it; the germline J gene fills it in. The J gene is TRBJ1-1, the V gene TRBV30; a possible D gene is TRBD1 (5 bases). CDR1 is GTSNPN and CDR2 is SVGIG in the germline V gene (reference sequence). The CDR3 sequence is 12 residues long. The part of the CDR3 DNA that was read is TGTGCCTGGAGTGTACTCGACAGCAAA. Translation: CAWSVLDSK. The entire CDR3 protein is CAWSVLDSKAFF.

With regard to this clone: The read ends 3 residues before the CDR3 terminus; that terminus is restored from the germline J gene. The V gene is TRBV20-1, the J gene TRBJ2-5; no clear D gene. CDR3 size: 14 residues. Germline lookup yields CDR1 DFQATT and CDR2 SNEGSKA (reference sequence). Between the trimmed V and J ends, which lost 0 bases and 1 base, there was a span of 9 bases. CDR3 bases read: TGCAGTGCTAGAGAGCCGACTTCCCAAGAGACC. It is translated as CSAREPTSQET. Given in full, the CDR3 is CSAREPTSQETQYF.

Details on this clone: The CDR3 end is not reached by the read, which stops 3 residues before it; the germline J gene fills it in. J is TRBJ2-7 and V is TRBV23-1; no definite D call. TRBV23-1 is placed among ORFs of uncertain function. CDR3 size: 12 residues. Trimming removed 2 bases from V and 1 base from J, with 3 bases in between. Incomplete CDR3 DNA: TGCGCCAGCAGTCAAACATCCTACGAG. Translated: CASSQTSYE. The CDR3 reads in full as CASSQTSYEQYF.

Of note for this clone: The read halts 3 residues ahead of the CDR3 end, with the missing end drawn from the germline J gene. This sequence joins TRBV5-4 and TRBJ2-3; tentatively, D is TRBD1 (6 bases). CDR3 length: 15 residues. Germline V gene sequence: CDR1 SGHNT, CDR2 YYREEE (reference sequence). Between the trimmed V and J ends, which lost 3 bases and 0 bases, there was a span of 11 bases. The CDR3 region is CASSSRTASTDTQYF. CDR3 DNA (partial): TGTGCCAGCAGCTCCCGGACAGCGAGCACAGATACG.

As to this clone: The read halts 3 residues ahead of the CDR3 end, with the missing end drawn from the germline J gene. Other DNA sequences of this sample code for an identical CDR3. The rearrangement joins TRBV2 to TRBJ1-1; no clear D. Germline assignment: CDR1 SNHLY and CDR2 FYNNEI. The CDR3 totals 13 residues. Trimming took off 2 bases at V and 1 base at J, with 5 bases between the two ends. CDR3 amino acids: CASSENRNTEAFF. CDR3 DNA (partial): TGTGCCAGCAGTGAAAACAGGAACACTGAA.

Worth noting for this clone: The read ends 3 residues early relative to the CDR3; the germline J gene fills the gap. The chain links TRBV5-1 to TRBJ2-3; D not resolved. Per germline, CDR1 SGHRS and CDR2 YFSETQ. The CDR3 is 12 residues long. Trimming stripped 4 bases from V and 1 base from J, with 4 bases between. The DNA read from the CDR3 is TGCGCCAGCAGCCTCCGCACAGATACG. This codes for CASSLRTDT. From start to end, the CDR3 is CASSLRTDTQYF.

Comments on this clone: A read error may account for a junction end that differs from germline. The read is 3 residues too short to cover the CDR3 end, so that end is filled in from the germline J gene. The rearrangement uses TRBV10-3 and TRBJ1-3; D remains unclear. Germline values: CDR1 ENHRY, CDR2 SYGVKD. CDR3 length: 16 residues. The sequenced CDR3 bases are TGTGCCGTCAGTGAGTCGAAGACTCTAGAAGGAAACACC. Translation: CAVSESKTLEGNT. The complete CDR3 reads CAVSESKTLEGNTIYF.

To note about this clone: The read falls 3 residues short of the CDR3 end, and the missing part is taken from the germline J gene. The chain links TRBV3-1 (or the pseudogene TRBV3-2) to TRBJ2-1; 9 positions match TRBD2. Unmatched junction bases numbered 5, after V lost 6 bases and J lost 2 bases. The germline gives CDR1 LGHDT, CDR2 YNNKEL (reference sequence). The CDR3 runs to 15 residues. Here the CDR3 reads CASSVAGATYNEQFF. The covered CDR3 bases are TGTGCCAGCAGTGTAGCGGGAGCAACCTACAATGAG.

As regards this clone: The read ends 3 residues shy of where the CDR3 ends; the end is completed using the germline J gene. The chain is built from TRBV7-2 and TRBJ1-5, with D possibly TRBD1 on 5 matching bases. Germline CDR1 SGHTA, CDR2 FQGNSA. V lost 3 bases, J lost 9 bases, and 12 bases lay in between. This CDR3 contains 13 residues. CDR3 amino acids: CASSFVGAGPQHF. CDR3 bases read: TGTGCCAGCAGCTTCGTAGGGGCCGGGCCC.